The 19 T cell receptor beta chains presented below share a single source sample, sequenced in a study of blood T cells in healthy people across ages. A second roughly 6 to 11 cycle PCR used barcoded and J-beta primers. TCRdb recomputed calls from the 5' RACE reads with MiXCR, one row per CDR3 protein. The table records about 1.5 million distinct CDR3 sequences, 35% to 45% of them present only once. What was sequenced was blood. The receptors derive from a woman younger than 30 in good health.

The chain joins TRBV4-3 to TRBJ1-2; 9 nucleotides agree with TRBD1. The CDR3 extends over 15 amino acids. With V trimmed by 4 bases and J by 4 bases, 7 bases remained unmatched. Per germline, CDR1 LGHNA and CDR2 YSLEER. This chain's CDR3 is CASSPRGQGIYGYTF. As DNA, the CDR3 is TGCGCCAGCAGCCCAAGGGGACAGGGAATCTATGGCTACACCTTC.

The CDR3 protein is CASSLYRRGGTEAFF. The CDR3 nucleotides are TGTGCCAGCAGTTTATATCGCAGGGGTGGGACTGAAGCTTTCTTT. The rearrangement uses TRBV27 and TRBJ1-1; a possible D gene is TRBD1 (6 bases). V was pared by 1 base and J by 5 bases, with 14 bases between. The CDR3 extends over 15 amino acids. Looked up from germline, CDR1 is MNHEY and CDR2 is SMNVEV (reference sequence).

V is TRBV7-9 and J is TRBJ1-6; 7 bases agree with TRBD1. CDR1 SEHNR and CDR2 FQNEAQ come from the germline V gene (reference sequence). J lost 13 bases, V lost 5 bases, and 8 bases had no gene match. The CDR3 has 13 residues. DNA of the CDR3: TGTGCCAGCAGCATGGGACAGTTAGAGCCCCTCCACTTT. It is translated as CASSMGQLEPLHF.

This clonotype was detected a few times. This chain uses TRBV10-2 with TRBJ2-5; D unclear. The germline V gene encodes CDR1 WSHSY and CDR2 SAAADI. The CDR3 has 11 amino acids. Trimming pared 3 bases from V and 11 bases from J, leaving 10 bases between. For the CDR3, the DNA is TGCGCCAGCAGTGAAAACAATGAGCAGTACTTC. Residues: CASSENNEQYF.

In this sample, this clonotype turned up a few times. V and J are TRBV15 and TRBJ2-4; no clear D. Between the trimmed V and J ends, which lost 3 bases and 0 bases, there was a span of 15 bases. The CDR3 length is 17 residues. Germline V lookup: CDR1 LNHNV, CDR2 YYDKDF (reference sequence). CDR3 DNA sequence: TGTGCCACCAGCAGCAAAGGTAGCACCCTAGCCAAAAACATTCAGTACTTC. Amino acids: CATSSKGSTLAKNIQYF.

V and J are TRBV12-3 or TRBV12-4 and TRBJ2-4, with a possible D match to TRBD1 (6 bases). This CDR3 is 15 amino acids long. With 5 bases removed from V and 0 bases from J, the gap between germline ends came to 11 bases. CDR3 loop: CASSPTDRAKNIQYF. The CDR3 nucleotides are TGTGCCAGCAGTCCCACGGACAGAGCCAAAAACATTCAGTACTTC.

With respect to this clonotype: A junction end diverges from the germline sequence, so it may reflect a read error. V usage is TRBV5-1 and J usage is TRBJ1-2; the match to TRBD1 covers 9 bases. CDR1 is SGHRS, CDR2 YFSETQ, per germline. This CDR3 comprises 14 residues. The CDR3 nucleotides read TGCGCCAACAGCTTGGAGGGACAGGGTGGCGGCTACACCTTC. As protein: CANSLEGQGGGYTF.

This clonotype has a handful of counts. The gene calls are TRBV6-5 and TRBJ2-1; 9 bases fit TRBD1. The CDR3 spans 14 residues. Looked up from germline, CDR1 is MNHEY and CDR2 is SVGAGI. J gave up 7 bases and V 6 bases, and 7 bases lay outside the gene matches. The CDR3 region has the DNA TGTGCCAGCAGCCGGGACAGGGCCCCAAATGAGCAGTTCTTC. Its protein product is CASSRDRAPNEQFF.

V is TRBV7-9 and J is TRBJ2-4, with D maybe TRBD1 (6 bases). The DNA matches TRBJ2-5 better at its end, which makes the J call doubtful. Germline-derived CDR1 and CDR2 are SEHNR and FQNEAQ (reference sequence). This CDR3 is built from 14 residues. CDR3 residues: CASRDRQAQETQYF. DNA of the CDR3: TGTGCCAGCAGGGACAGACAGGCCCAAGAGACCCAGTACTTC.

V and J are TRBV4-1 and TRBJ2-1; 12 nucleotides align to TRBD2. The CDR3 has 17 amino acids. After removal of 1 base from V and 6 bases from J, the junction contained 7 bases not matched to a gene. Germline CDR1 MGHRA, CDR2 YSYEKL. In DNA, the CDR3 is TGCGCCAGCAGCCAAGTCCATCCGGGACTAGCGGGCAATGAGCAGTTCTTC. Translated, it gives CASSQVHPGLAGNEQFF.

The genes are TRBV9 and TRBJ1-3, with D unclear. Germline V gene data show CDR1 as SGDLS and CDR2 as YYNGEE. The CDR3 contains 17 residues. Trimming removed 3 bases at V and 0 bases at J, with 16 bases between. The CDR3 bases are TGTGCCAGCAGCGGAGGTGTTCAGAAAGGCTCTGGAAACACCATATATTTT. It is translated as CASSGGVQKGSGNTIYF.

This clonotype was recorded a few times. This chain joins TRBV7-2 and TRBJ2-1; no definite D call. The V gene lost 1 base and the J gene lost 9 bases, with 10 bases spanning the gap. The CDR3 is 13 residues long. Per the germline V gene, CDR1 is SGHTA and CDR2 is FQGNSA. The CDR3 loop reads CASSLGVGIEQFF. For the CDR3, the DNA is TGTGCCAGCAGCTTAGGGGTCGGAATTGAGCAGTTCTTC.

The chain's CDR3 is CASSISSESGELFF. In DNA, the CDR3 is TGTGCCAGCAGTATCTCTAGCGAGAGCGGGGAGCTGTTTTTT. The J gene is TRBJ2-2, the V gene TRBV28, with D tentatively TRBD2 (6 bases). Per germline, CDR1 MDHEN and CDR2 SYDVKM. This CDR3 has 14 amino acids. V gave up 5 bases and J gave up 7 bases, with 14 bases separating them.

This clonotype was detected a few times. The V call is TRBV7-9, the J call TRBJ2-3; 8 bases match TRBD1. CDR1 is SEHNR, CDR2 FQNEAQ, per germline (reference sequence). The CDR3 spans 12 residues. V shed 5 bases and J 10 bases; nucleotides not matched to a gene: 5. CDR3 DNA: TGTGCCAGCAGCACCTACAGGGGGGCGCAGTATTTT. This codes for CASSTYRGAQYF.

The chain has TRBV4-2 and TRBJ2-5; TRBD2 matches at 11 bases. The J call may be incorrect, as the DNA end agrees better with TRBJ2-7. This CDR3 comprises 17 residues. Germline values: CDR1 LGHNA, CDR2 YNFKEQ. The DNA of the CDR3 is TGTGCCAGCAGCCAAGATCTTACTAGCGGGGGAAACTACGAGCAGTACTTC. Translating gives CASSQDLTSGGNYEQYF.

This clonotype was seen only a few times. The rearrangement links TRBV29-1 to TRBJ2-7; D is possibly TRBD1 or TRBD2 (6 bases each). Trimming took off 0 bases at V and 3 bases at J, with 15 bases between the two ends. Germline V gives CDR1 SQVTM, CDR2 ANQGSEA. The CDR3 has 15 residues. The CDR3 spells CSVEDPGAKGYEQYF. The CDR3 DNA reads as TGCAGCGTTGAAGATCCGGGGGCAAAGGGCTACGAGCAGTACTTC.

This clonotype occurred once. The chain combines TRBV30 with TRBJ2-2; D might be TRBD2 (5 bases). Germline V lookup: CDR1 GTSNPN, CDR2 SVGIG (reference sequence). The ends were cut back, 4 bases at V and 10 bases at J, with 13 bases in the middle. CDR3 length: 12 amino acids. The DNA for the CDR3 is TGTGCCTGGACGGACTTTGCTCAGGAGCTGTTTTTT. This sequence encodes CAWTDFAQELFF.

This clonotype was seen more than once but under ten times. The V and J genes are TRBV2 and TRBJ2-1; 8 nucleotides agree with TRBD1. From germline, CDR1 is SNHLY and CDR2 FYNNEI. Trimming removed 3 bases from V and 8 bases from J; junction bases left unmatched: 9. CDR3 size: 15 residues. The CDR3 DNA is TGTGCCAGCAGTGACTACAGGGGGGTTTCACATGAGCAGTTCTTC. Its protein product is CASSDYRGVSHEQFF.

This clonotype was seen at least ten times. The chain couples TRBV7-2 to TRBJ2-4; weak D call: TRBD1 (5 bases). Germline V gene data show CDR1 as SGHTA and CDR2 as FQGNSA. The V end lost 5 bases, the J end lost 1 base, and 15 bases lay between the germline ends. The CDR3 consists of 16 residues. As DNA, the CDR3 is TGTGCCAGCAGCGGCAGACAGTACCTGGCCAAAAACATTCAGTACTTC. Translating gives CASSGRQYLAKNIQYF.